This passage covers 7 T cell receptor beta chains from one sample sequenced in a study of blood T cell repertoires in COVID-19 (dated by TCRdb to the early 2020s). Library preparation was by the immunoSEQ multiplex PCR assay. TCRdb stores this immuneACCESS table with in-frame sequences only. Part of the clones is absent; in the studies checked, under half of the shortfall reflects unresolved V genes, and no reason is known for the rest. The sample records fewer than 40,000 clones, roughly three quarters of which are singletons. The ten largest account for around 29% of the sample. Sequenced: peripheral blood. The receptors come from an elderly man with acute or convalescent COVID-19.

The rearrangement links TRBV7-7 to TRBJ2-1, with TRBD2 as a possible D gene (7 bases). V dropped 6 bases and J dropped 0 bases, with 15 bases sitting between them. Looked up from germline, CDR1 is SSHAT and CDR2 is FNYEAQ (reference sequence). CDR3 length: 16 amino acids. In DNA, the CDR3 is TGTGCCAGCAGTAAACAGGGAGGGGTCTCCTACAATGAGCAGTTCTTC. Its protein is CASSKQGGVSYNEQFF.

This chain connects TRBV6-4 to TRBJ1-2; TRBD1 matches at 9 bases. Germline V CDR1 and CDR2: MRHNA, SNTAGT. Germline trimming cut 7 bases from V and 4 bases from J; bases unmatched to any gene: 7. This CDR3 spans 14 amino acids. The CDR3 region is CASTPDRGGYGYTF. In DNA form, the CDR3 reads TGTGCCAGCACTCCGGACAGGGGTGGCTATGGCTACACCTTC.

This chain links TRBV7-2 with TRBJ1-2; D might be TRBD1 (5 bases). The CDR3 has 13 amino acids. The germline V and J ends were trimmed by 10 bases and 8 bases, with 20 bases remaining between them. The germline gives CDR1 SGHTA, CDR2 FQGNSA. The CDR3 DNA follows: TGTGCCATCAGAAGGGGAGGATTGGGCGGCTACACCTTC. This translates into CAIRRGGLGGYTF.

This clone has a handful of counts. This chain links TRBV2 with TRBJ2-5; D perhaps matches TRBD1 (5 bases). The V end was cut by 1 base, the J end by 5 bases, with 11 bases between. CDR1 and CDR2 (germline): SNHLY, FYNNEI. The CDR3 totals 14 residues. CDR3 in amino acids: CASSEGAGMETQYF. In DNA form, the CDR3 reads TGTGCCAGCAGTGAAGGGGCAGGGATGGAGACCCAGTACTTC. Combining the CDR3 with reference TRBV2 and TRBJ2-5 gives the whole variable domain EPEVTQTPSHQVTQMGQEVILRCVPISNHLYFYWYRQILGQKVEFLVSFYNNEISEKSEIFDDQFSVERPDGSNFTLKIRSTKLEDSAMYFCASSEGAGMETQYFGPGTRLLVL.

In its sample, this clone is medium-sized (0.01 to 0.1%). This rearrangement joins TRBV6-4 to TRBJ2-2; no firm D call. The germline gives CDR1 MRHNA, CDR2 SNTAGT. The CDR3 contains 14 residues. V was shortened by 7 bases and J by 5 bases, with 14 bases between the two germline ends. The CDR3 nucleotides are TGTGCCAGCACCCCCCGCCCGGGTACCGGGGAGCTGTTTTTT. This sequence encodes CASTPRPGTGELFF.

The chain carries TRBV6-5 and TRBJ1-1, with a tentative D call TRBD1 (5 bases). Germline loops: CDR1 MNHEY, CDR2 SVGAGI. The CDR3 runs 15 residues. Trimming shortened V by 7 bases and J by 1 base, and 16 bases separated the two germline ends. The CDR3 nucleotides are TGTGCCAGCATGCGGGGGGGAACAAAGAACACTGAAGCTTTCTTT. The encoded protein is CASMRGGTKNTEAFF.

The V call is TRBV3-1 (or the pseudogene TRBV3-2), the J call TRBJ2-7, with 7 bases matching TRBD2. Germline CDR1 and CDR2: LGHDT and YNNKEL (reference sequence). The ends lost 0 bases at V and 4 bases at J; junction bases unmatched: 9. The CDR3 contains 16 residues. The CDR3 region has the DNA TGTGCCAGCAGCCAAGAGGGGGGGGACCCTTCTTACGAGCAGTACTTC. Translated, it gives CASSQEGGDPSYEQYF.